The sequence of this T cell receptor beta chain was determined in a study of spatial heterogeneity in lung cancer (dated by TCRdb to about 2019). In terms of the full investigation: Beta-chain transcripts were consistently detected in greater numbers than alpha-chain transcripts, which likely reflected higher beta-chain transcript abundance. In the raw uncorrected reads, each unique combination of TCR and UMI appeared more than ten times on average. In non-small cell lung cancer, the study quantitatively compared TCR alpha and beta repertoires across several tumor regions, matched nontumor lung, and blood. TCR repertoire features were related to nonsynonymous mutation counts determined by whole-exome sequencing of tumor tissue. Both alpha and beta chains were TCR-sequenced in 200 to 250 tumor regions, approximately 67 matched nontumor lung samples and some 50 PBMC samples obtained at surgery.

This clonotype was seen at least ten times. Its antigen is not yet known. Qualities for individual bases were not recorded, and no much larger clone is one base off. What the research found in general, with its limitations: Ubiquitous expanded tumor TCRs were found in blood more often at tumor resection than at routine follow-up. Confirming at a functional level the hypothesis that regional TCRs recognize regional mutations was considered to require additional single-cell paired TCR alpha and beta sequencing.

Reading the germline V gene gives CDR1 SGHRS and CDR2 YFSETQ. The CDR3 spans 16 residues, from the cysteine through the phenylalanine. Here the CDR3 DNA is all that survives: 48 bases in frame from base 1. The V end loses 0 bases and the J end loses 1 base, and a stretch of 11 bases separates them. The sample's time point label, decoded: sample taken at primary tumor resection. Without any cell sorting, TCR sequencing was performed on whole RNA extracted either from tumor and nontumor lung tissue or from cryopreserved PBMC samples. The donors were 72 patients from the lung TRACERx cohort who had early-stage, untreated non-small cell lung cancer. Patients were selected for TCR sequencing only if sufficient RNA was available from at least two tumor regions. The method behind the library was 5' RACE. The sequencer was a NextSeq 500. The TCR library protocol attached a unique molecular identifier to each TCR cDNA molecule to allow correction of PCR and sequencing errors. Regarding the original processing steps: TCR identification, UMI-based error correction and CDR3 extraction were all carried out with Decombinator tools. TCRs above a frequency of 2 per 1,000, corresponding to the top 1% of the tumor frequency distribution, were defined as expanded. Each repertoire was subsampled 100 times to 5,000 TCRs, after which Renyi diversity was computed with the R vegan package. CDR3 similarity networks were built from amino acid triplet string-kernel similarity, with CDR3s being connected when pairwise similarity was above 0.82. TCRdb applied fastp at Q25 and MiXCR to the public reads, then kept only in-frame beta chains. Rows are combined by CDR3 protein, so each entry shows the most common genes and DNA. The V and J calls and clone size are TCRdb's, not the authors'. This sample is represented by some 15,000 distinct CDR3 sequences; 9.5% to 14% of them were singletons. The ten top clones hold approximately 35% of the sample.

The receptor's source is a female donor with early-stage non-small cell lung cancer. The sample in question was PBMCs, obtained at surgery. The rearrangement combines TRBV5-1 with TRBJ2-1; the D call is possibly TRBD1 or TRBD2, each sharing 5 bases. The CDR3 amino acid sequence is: CASSLGDAFSYNEQFF. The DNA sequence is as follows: TGCGCCAGCAGCTTGGGGGACGCGTTTTCCTACAATGAGCAGTTCTTC.